Below are 17 T cell receptor beta chains sequenced from a single sample in a study of blood T cell repertoires in COVID-19. Sequencing used immunoSEQ multiplex PCR; TCRdb keeps in-frame clones, though not all of them. The sample includes approximately 47,000 clones, around 90% seen only once; the top ten take about 13%. Material: peripheral blood. The receptors stem from a human donor with active COVID-19. The donor label of this sample is uncertain.

This chain uses TRBV7-9 with TRBJ2-1, with 12 bases lining up with TRBD2. The CDR3 is 16 amino acids. Germline V gene data show CDR1 as SEHNR and CDR2 as FQNEAQ (reference sequence). The ends lost 3 bases at V and 3 bases at J; junction bases unmatched: 3. In DNA form, the CDR3 reads TGTGCCAGCAGCTTCTCGACTAGCGGGAGCTACAATGAGCAGTTCTTC. It codes for CASSFSTSGSYNEQFF.

The chain has TRBV11-2 and TRBJ2-7; D is unresolved. This CDR3 spans 14 amino acids. V lost 3 bases, J lost 3 bases, and 12 bases lay in between. Germline V lookup: CDR1 SGHAT, CDR2 FQNNGV. The CDR3 coding sequence is TGTGCCAGCAGCTTTAGCCCCGGCGACTACGAGCAGTACTTC. Its protein product is CASSFSPGDYEQYF.

The gene calls are TRBV6-5 and TRBJ2-7, with no clear D. The CDR3 has 15 amino acids. Trimming took 2 bases from V and 7 from J, leaving 18 bases between them. Germline V gives CDR1 MNHEY, CDR2 SVGAGI. CDR3 region: CASSYASLPSNEQYF. The CDR3 DNA is TGTGCCAGCAGTTACGCGTCCCTCCCGTCGAATGAGCAGTACTTC.

This rearrangement joins TRBV11-3 to TRBJ2-7; TRBD1 matches 7 bases. CDR1 and CDR2 (germline): SGHNT, YENEEA. Trimming removed 3 bases from V and 5 bases from J; junction bases left unmatched: 7. This CDR3 is built from 14 residues. As DNA, the CDR3 is TGTGCCAGCAGCTTTTCTGGGACAGACCACGAGCAGTACTTC. This encodes CASSFSGTDHEQYF.

This sequence joins TRBV18 and TRBJ2-7; TRBD1 might be the D (6 bases). Germline CDR1 reads KGHSH; CDR2 reads LQKENI. The CDR3 loop spans 13 amino acids. Trimming took 5 bases from V and 6 from J, leaving 14 bases between them. The CDR3 DNA is TGTGCCAGCTCAACAAACCAGGGGACCGAGCAGTACTTC. As protein: CASSTNQGTEQYF.

The chain joins TRBV6-5 to TRBJ1-2; unclear D gene. This CDR3 is 15 amino acids long. V lost 10 bases to trimming and J lost 0 bases, with 18 bases between them. Germline CDR1 MNHEY, CDR2 SVGAGI. The CDR3 here is CAINVGEYSNYGYTF. The CDR3 region has the DNA TGTGCCATTAACGTCGGGGAGTATTCTAACTATGGCTACACCTTC.

The rearrangement links TRBV7-3 to TRBJ2-7; D gene uncertain. V lost 1 base and J 0 bases, leaving 16 bases between the germline ends. The CDR3 covers 17 residues. Germline V lookup: CDR1 SGHTA, CDR2 FQGTGA. DNA for the CDR3: TGTGCCAGCAGCTTAAGCCCCCTCCCCAGAACCTCCTACGAGCAGTACTTC. As protein: CASSLSPLPRTSYEQYF.

CDR3 sequence (DNA): TGCAGTGCTCTAAGGGGTTCCGAGCAGTACTTC. This encodes CSALRGSEQYF. The chain links TRBV20-1 to TRBJ2-7; D is perhaps TRBD1 (5 bases). The CDR3 has 11 residues. The V gene lost 5 bases and the J gene lost 6 bases, with 11 bases spanning the gap. Looked up from germline, CDR1 is DFQATT and CDR2 is SNEGSKA (reference sequence).

This sequence joins TRBV28 and TRBJ1-5, with D maybe TRBD1 (5 bases). CDR1 is MDHEN and CDR2 is SYDVKM in the germline V gene. CDR3 length: 16 amino acids. Trimming cost V 1 base and J 5 bases, with 15 bases left between them. This chain's CDR3 is CASSLLAGGGYQPQHF. CDR3 coding DNA: TGTGCCAGCAGTTTATTAGCTGGGGGGGGTTATCAGCCCCAGCATTTT. The full variable domain, rest sourced from reference TRBV28 and TRBJ1-5, is DVKVTQSSRYLVKRTGEKVFLECVQDMDHENMFWYRQDPGLGLRLIYFSYDVKMKEKGDIPEGYSVSREKKERFSLILESASTNQTSMYLCASSLLAGGGYQPQHFGDGTRLSIL.

The genes are TRBV3-1 (or the pseudogene TRBV3-2) and TRBJ2-3; the match to TRBD2 covers 14 bases. V dropped 4 bases and J dropped 4; count of bases not matched to a gene: 7. CDR1 is LGHDT and CDR2 is YNNKEL in the germline V gene (reference sequence). The CDR3 covers 17 residues. CDR3 nucleotide sequence: TGTGCCAGCAGCCGTCCGACTAGCGGGAGGGTCCCAGATACGCAGTATTTT. It encodes CASSRPTSGRVPDTQYF.

This rearrangement joins TRBV28 to TRBJ2-7; 10 bases fit TRBD2. V lost 6 bases and J lost 2; bases outside the gene matches: 7. Germline assignment: CDR1 MDHEN and CDR2 SYDVKM. The CDR3 contains 15 residues. The CDR3 here is CASSAPGLATYEQYF. The CDR3 DNA is TGTGCCAGCAGCGCCCCGGGACTAGCGACCTACGAGCAGTACTTC.

The chain carries TRBV11-1 and TRBJ1-2; D gene ambiguous. The CDR3 has 13 amino acids. V was trimmed by 4 bases and J by 5 bases, leaving 11 bases between them. Germline-derived CDR1 and CDR2 are SGHAT and FQDESV (reference sequence). CDR3 amino acids: CASSYTADYGYTF. The CDR3 DNA sequence: TGTGCCAGCAGCTATACTGCCGATTATGGCTACACCTTC.

This chain connects TRBV7-3 to TRBJ2-5; maybe TRBD1 (6 bases). Germline lookup yields CDR1 SGHTA and CDR2 FQGTGA. CDR3 length: 14 amino acids. V lost 1 base and J 2 bases, leaving 8 bases between the germline ends. In DNA, the CDR3 is TGTGCCAGCAGCTTAATGGGGACACAAGAGACCCAGTACTTC. It is translated as CASSLMGTQETQYF. The complete variable domain, with remaining parts taken from reference TRBV7-3 and TRBJ2-5, reads GAGVSQTPSNKVTEKGKYVELRCDPISGHTALYWYRQSLGQGPEFLIYFQGTGAADDSGLPNDRFFAVRPEGSVSTLKIQRTERGDSAVYLCASSLMGTQETQYFGPGTRLLVL.

This chain connects TRBV6-4 to TRBJ2-2; D may be TRBD1 (6 bases). V lost 6 bases to trimming and J lost 3 bases, with 8 bases between them. The CDR3 runs 13 residues. CDR1 MRHNA and CDR2 SNTAGT come from the germline V gene. Here the CDR3 DNA reads TGTGCCAGCAGGAACAGGGACACCGGGGAGCTGTTTTTT. Translating gives CASRNRDTGELFF.

This chain joins TRBV28 and TRBJ1-2, with 9 bases matching TRBD1. Germline V gene lookup returns CDR1 MDHEN and CDR2 SYDVKM. Germline trimming cut 5 bases from V and 7 bases from J; bases unmatched to any gene: 11. The CDR3 loop spans 15 amino acids. CDR3 coding DNA: TGTGCCAGCAGTACTGGGACAGGGATACTACTTGGCTACACCTTC. Residues: CASSTGTGILLGYTF.

This chain links TRBV24-1 with TRBJ2-4; D possibly corresponds to TRBD2 (6 bases). CDR1 KGHDR and CDR2 SFDVKD come from the germline V gene. The V end lost 2 bases, the J end lost 12 bases, and 22 bases lay between the germline ends. The CDR3 spans 16 residues. The CDR3 loop reads CATSDSGDGSRGYQYF. Here the CDR3 DNA reads TGTGCCACCAGTGATTCGGGGGACGGGTCGAGGGGATATCAGTACTTC.

This chain connects TRBV2 to TRBJ2-3, with D possibly being TRBD1 (6 bases). The CDR3 consists of 14 residues. The germline V gene encodes CDR1 SNHLY and CDR2 FYNNEI. Trimming cost V 3 bases and J 2 bases, with 9 bases left between them. CDR3 sequence (DNA): TGTGCCAGCAGTGAGGCAGGGGCCACAGATACGCAGTATTTT. Its protein product is CASSEAGATDTQYF. Together with reference TRBV2 and TRBJ2-3, the CDR3 gives the full variable domain: EPEVTQTPSHQVTQMGQEVILRCVPISNHLYFYWYRQILGQKVEFLVSFYNNEISEKSEIFDDQFSVERPDGSNFTLKIRSTKLEDSAMYFCASSEAGATDTQYFGPGTRLTVL.